This T cell receptor beta chain was found in a study of control samples from healthy donors and cancer patients. Sequencing used immunoSEQ multiplex PCR; TCRdb keeps in-frame clones, though not all of them. The table lists about 51,000 clones, around nine tenths of them singletons. Looked up from germline, CDR1 is SEHNR and CDR2 is FQNEAQ (reference sequence). J lost 2 bases, V lost 0 bases, and 7 bases had no gene match. The length of the CDR3 is 17 residues. The TCR sequence derives from a man in his forties or fifties with colorectal cancer. Sequencing input: PBMCs. The rearrangement joins TRBV7-9 to TRBJ2-7; 10 bases match TRBD1. The CDR3 DNA reads TGTGCCAGCAGCTTAGCGCGGGGCGGGACAGGGGCCTACGAGCAGTACTTC. Its protein product is CASSLARGGTGAYEQYF.